The sequence of this T cell receptor (beta chain) was determined in a study of spatial heterogeneity in lung cancer (dated by TCRdb to between 2018 and 2020). General notes on the study: More beta-chain than alpha-chain transcripts were consistently detected, likely reflecting higher beta-chain transcript abundance. In tumor regions, TCR transcript counts showed a strong correlation with a T cell transcriptional module score derived from matched bulk RNA-seq. In the raw uncorrected reads, each unique combination of TCR and UMI appeared on average more than ten times. In non-small cell lung cancer, the study made a quantitative comparison of TCR alpha and beta repertoires among multiple tumor regions, matched nontumor lung and blood. TCR repertoire features were related to nonsynonymous mutation counts determined by whole-exome sequencing of tumor tissue. Both alpha and beta chains were TCR-sequenced in approximately 200 tumor regions, about 64 matched nontumor lung samples and approximately 50 PBMC samples obtained at surgery.

Findings and caveats that apply to the study as a whole: TCR-seq coverage of tumor T cells was estimated at only approximately 7% for alpha chains and around 14% for beta chains. The tumor nonsynonymous mutation count correlated with the number of expanded intratumoral alpha and beta TCRs. Confirming at a functional level the hypothesis that regional TCRs recognize regional mutations was considered to require additional single-cell paired TCR alpha and beta sequencing. Counts of ubiquitous and regional expanded TCRs correlated with counts of ubiquitous and regional nonsynonymous mutations, respectively.

The time point label of this sample denotes: sample taken at primary tumor resection. Donors were 72 patients with early-stage, untreated non-small cell lung cancer from the lung TRACERx cohort. Whole RNA extracted from tumor and nontumor lung tissue, or from cryopreserved PBMC samples, was used for TCR sequencing without cell sorting. Only patients with enough RNA available from two or more tumor regions were chosen for TCR sequencing. Before selection, tumor and adjacent nontumor lung specimens were reviewed by a lung pathologist. The germline V gene (reference sequence) gives CDR1 as MNHEY and CDR2 as SMNVEV. From cysteine to phenylalanine, the CDR3 is 12 amino acids long. Of the read, only the CDR3 DNA is kept; its 36 bases are in frame from base 1. About this clonotype: The antigen it binds to is not known. The junction shows a germline mismatch at one end, possibly a read error.

Library generation was performed with 5' RACE. The data were produced on a NextSeq 500. In the TCR library protocol, a unique molecular identifier was attached to each TCR cDNA molecule so that PCR and sequencing errors could be corrected. In the original analysis: TCR identification, UMI-based error correction and CDR3 extraction were all carried out with Decombinator tools. TCRs above a frequency of 2 per 1,000, corresponding to the top 1% of the tumor frequency distribution, were defined as expanded. Expanded tumor TCRs statistically deemed absent (corrected P<0.05) from at least one tumor region were classed as regional, and all other expanded tumor TCRs were classed as ubiquitous. Renyi diversity was computed with the R vegan package after each repertoire had been subsampled 100 times to 5,000 TCRs. To build CDR3 similarity networks, amino acid triplet string-kernel similarity was used, and CDR3s were connected when their pairwise similarity was above 0.82. Using fastp at Q25 and MiXCR, TCRdb reprocessed the public reads and kept productive beta chains. Entries are consolidated by CDR3 protein sequence, retaining the most common genes and DNA. These V and J calls derive from TCRdb rather than the authors' analysis. Present in this sample are approximately 5,000 distinct CDR3 sequences, roughly 22% of which were seen just once. Roughly a tenth of the sample lies in the top ten.

The TCR was taken from a male donor with early-stage non-small cell lung cancer. Specimen: lung tumor tissue, collected at surgery. Recombination connected TRBV27 to TRBJ1-1; the D gene is perhaps TRBD1, on 6 matching bases. Here is the DNA: TGTGCCAGCAGTTTACCCCGACAGGAAAGGACTTTT. It encodes CASSLPRQERTF.